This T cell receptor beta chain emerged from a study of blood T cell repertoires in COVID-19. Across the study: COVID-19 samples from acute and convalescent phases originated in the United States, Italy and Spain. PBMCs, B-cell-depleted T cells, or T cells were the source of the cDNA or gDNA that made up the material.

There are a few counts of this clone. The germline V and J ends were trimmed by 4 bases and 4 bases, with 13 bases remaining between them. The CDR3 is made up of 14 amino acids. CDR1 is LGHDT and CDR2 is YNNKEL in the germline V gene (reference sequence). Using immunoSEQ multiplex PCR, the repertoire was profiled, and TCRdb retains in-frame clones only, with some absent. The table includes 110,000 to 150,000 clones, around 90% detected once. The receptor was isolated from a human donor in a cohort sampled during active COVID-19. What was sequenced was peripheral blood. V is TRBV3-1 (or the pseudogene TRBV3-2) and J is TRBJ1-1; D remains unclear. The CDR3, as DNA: TGTGCCAGCAGCCCAGACGGGTTCGGCACTGAAGCTTTCTTT. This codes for CASSPDGFGTEAFF.